A single sample is the source of the 16 T cell receptor beta chains below, sequenced in a study of blood T cells in healthy people across ages. A sample-barcoded 5' primer and a J-beta primer mix were used in a second PCR of about 7 to 11 cycles. Each CDR3 protein is one row after TCRdb ran MiXCR on the 5' RACE reads. The sample shows about 670,000 distinct CDR3 sequences, 35% to 50% of them seen only once. Input material: blood. The receptors were sampled from an older man in good health.

The sample holds a few counts of this clonotype. The genes are TRBV6-2 or TRBV6-3 and TRBJ2-5; D remains ambiguous. V shed 6 bases and J shed 5 bases, with 10 bases lying between them. CDR1 is MNHEY and CDR2 is SVGEGT in the germline V gene. The CDR3 runs 12 residues. This CDR3 reads CASSPNFETQYF. The CDR3 DNA reads as TGTGCCAGCAGCCCCAACTTTGAGACCCAGTACTTC.

The CDR3 loop is CASSGRDYRQSEQFF. The CDR3 nucleotides read TGTGCCAGCAGCGGCCGGGACTACCGTCAGTCCGAGCAGTTCTTC. The V gene is TRBV9, the J gene TRBJ2-1, with 7 positions matching TRBD2. The length of the CDR3 is 15 residues. The J segment lost 10 bases and the V segment lost 3 bases, leaving 13 bases of the junction unmatched. The germline V gene encodes CDR1 SGDLS and CDR2 YYNGEE.

This clonotype has a handful of counts. The chain is built from TRBV28 and TRBJ1-5, with 10 bases fitting TRBD1. With V trimmed by 2 bases and J by 0 bases, 4 bases remained unmatched. There are 17 residues in the CDR3. The germline V gene encodes CDR1 MDHEN and CDR2 SYDVKM. CDR3: CASSLRDRGYSNQPQHF. CDR3 coding DNA: TGTGCCAGCAGTTTAAGGGACAGGGGCTATAGCAATCAGCCCCAGCATTTT.

The chain is built from TRBV28 and TRBJ1-6, with a tentative D call TRBD1 (5 bases). CDR3 length equals 16 residues. V lost 3 bases and J lost 10, with 19 bases in between. Germline CDR1 reads MDHEN; CDR2 reads SYDVKM. CDR3 DNA: TGTGCCAGCAGTTTTTTGGGTTCAGGGAAGAACTCACCCCTCCACTTT. Protein: CASSFLGSGKNSPLHF.

The chain combines TRBV5-1 with TRBJ2-7; the D gene is possibly TRBD2 (6 bases). Trimming stripped 5 bases from V and 6 bases from J, with 18 bases between. CDR3 length: 14 residues. Germline CDR1 is SGHRS and CDR2 is YFSETQ. The CDR3 reads CASSPQTSPGEQYF. The CDR3 DNA sequence: TGCGCCAGCAGTCCTCAGACTAGTCCGGGCGAGCAGTACTTC.

The CDR3 protein is CASSHRRVSYNEQFF. The CDR3 coding sequence is TGTGCCAGCAGCCACCGCAGGGTCTCCTACAATGAGCAGTTCTTC. The chain is built from TRBV3-1 and TRBJ2-1, with D perhaps matching TRBD1 (5 bases). V lost 3 bases and J 0 bases, leaving 9 bases between the germline ends. The CDR3 has 15 amino acids. From germline, CDR1 is LGHDT and CDR2 YNNKEL (reference sequence).

V and J are TRBV4-3 and TRBJ2-2; a possible D gene is TRBD1 (6 bases). V shed 0 bases and J shed 2 bases, with 16 bases lying between them. This CDR3 contains 18 residues. Per germline, CDR1 LGHNA and CDR2 YSLEER. CDR3 DNA: TGCGCCAGCAGCCAAGACCCCCTAAGGGGGTCTAACACCGGGGAGCTGTTTTTT. Its translation: CASSQDPLRGSNTGELFF.

Details on this clonotype: A much larger clonotype is one base distant, so this may be a read error. This sequence joins TRBV4-2 and TRBJ2-7; D may match TRBD1 or TRBD2 (5 bases each). The CDR3 length is 17 residues. Trimming cost V 2 bases and J 2 bases, with 19 bases left between them. Germline CDR1 and CDR2: LGHNA and YNFKEQ. The CDR3 protein is CASSQWGRGESPYEQYF. As DNA, the CDR3 is TGTGCCAGCAGCCAATGGGGGAGAGGGGAGAGCCCCTACGAGCAGTACTTC.

This clonotype has only a few counts. The chain couples TRBV20-1 to TRBJ1-1; D unresolved. Trimming left V 4 bases short and J 0 bases short, with 3 bases between. Looked up from germline, CDR1 is DFQATT and CDR2 is SNEGSKA (reference sequence). There are 11 residues in the CDR3. CDR3 in DNA: TGCAGTGCTAAAGTGAACACTGAAGCTTTCTTT. The encoded protein is CSAKVNTEAFF.

A few counts support this clonotype. The CDR3 coding sequence is TGTGCCAGCAGCCAAGCGTTAAGCGGGGGACCCTACAATGAGCAGTTCTTC. It specifies CASSQALSGGPYNEQFF. The V and J genes are TRBV4-2 and TRBJ2-1; TRBD2 matches at 8 bases. Germline V gene data show CDR1 as LGHNA and CDR2 as YNFKEQ. The CDR3 is made up of 17 amino acids. With V trimmed by 1 base and J by 2 bases, 7 bases remained unmatched.

This clonotype was seen only a few times. In DNA form, the CDR3 reads TGTGCCAGCAGCCCAGGGACTAGCGGGAACCGCTACAATGAGCAGTTCTTC. Its protein is CASSPGTSGNRYNEQFF. The chain couples TRBV6-2 or TRBV6-3 to TRBJ2-1; 13 positions match TRBD2. CDR1 and CDR2 from the germline V gene are MNHEY and SVGEGT. The CDR3 sequence is 17 residues long. V was clipped by 6 bases and J by 3 bases; unmatched bases: 8.

The chain combines TRBV6-2 or TRBV6-3 with TRBJ2-5; TRBD2 agrees at 7 bases. Trimming cost V 8 bases and J 5 bases; bases outside gene matches: 2. Germline CDR1 reads MNHEY; CDR2 reads SVGEGT. The CDR3 is 11 amino acids. The CDR3 DNA reads TGTGCCAGCGCCGGGGGGGAGACCCAGTACTTC. Translating gives CASAGGETQYF.

This chain connects TRBV24-1 to TRBJ1-1; D not resolved. V was trimmed by 5 bases and J by 2 bases, leaving 11 bases between them. The CDR3 contains 14 residues. Looked up from germline, CDR1 is KGHDR and CDR2 is SFDVKD. CDR3 amino acids: CATSAPGRNTEAFF. The CDR3 DNA sequence: TGTGCCACCAGTGCCCCAGGACGAAACACTGAAGCTTTCTTT.

The chain combines TRBV5-6 with TRBJ2-3; 9 bases align to TRBD2. The CDR3 runs to 17 residues. Germline V gives CDR1 SGHDT, CDR2 YYEEEE. The V and J ends lost 1 base and 3 bases, in that order; junction bases with no gene match: 9. CDR3 region: CASSLSQQRGATDTQYF. The CDR3 DNA reads as TGTGCCAGCAGCTTGAGTCAACAGCGGGGGGCAACAGATACGCAGTATTTT. The full variable domain, in which reference TRBV5-6 and TRBJ2-3 provide the parts outside the CDR3, is DAGVTQSPTHLIKTRGQQVTLRCSPKSGHDTVSWYQQALGQGPQFIFQYYEEEERQRGNFPDRFSGHQFPNYSSELNVNALLLGDSALYLCASSLSQQRGATDTQYFGPGTRLTVL.

The chain uses TRBV12-3 or TRBV12-4 and TRBJ2-7, with 10 bases identical to TRBD1. Unmatched junction bases numbered 7, after V lost 2 bases and J lost 6 bases. CDR3 length: 15 residues. The CDR3 spells CASSLPRDRGSEQYF. The CDR3 DNA reads as TGTGCCAGCAGTTTACCCCGGGACAGGGGATCCGAGCAGTACTTC.

This clonotype came up once. V usage is TRBV25-1 and J usage is TRBJ2-6; D gene uncertain. V was pared by 7 bases and J by 0 bases, with 7 bases between. CDR1 MGHDK and CDR2 SYGVNS come from the germline V gene. The CDR3 has 14 residues. CDR3 bases: TGTGCCAGCAAGGACGACTCTGGGGCCAACGTCCTGACTTTC. This encodes CASKDDSGANVLTF.